This passage covers 17 T cell receptor beta chains from one sample sequenced in a study of cytomegalovirus exposure and HLA in healthy donors. PCR employed 60 Vbeta and 13 Jbeta primers. TCRdb's copy holds only in-frame clones and misses some; the assay was immunoSEQ multiplex PCR. The sample carries around 150,000 clones, 72% recorded once. Sequenced input: PBMCs. These receptors were obtained from a man aged 35 to 55 in good health and CMV-seronegative.

The CDR3 DNA reads as TGTGCCACCAGCAGAGTGGTACGGGATTCTGGCTACACCTTC. Residues: CATSRVVRDSGYTF. The chain recombines TRBV15 with TRBJ1-2; D gene unclear. Between the trimmed V and J ends, which lost 1 base and 7 bases, there was a span of 13 bases. Germline CDR1 LNHNV, CDR2 YYDKDF (reference sequence). There are 14 residues in the CDR3.

The genes are TRBV2 and TRBJ2-5, with 11 positions matching TRBD1. V was clipped by 4 bases and J by 2 bases; unmatched bases: 27. Per germline, CDR1 SNHLY and CDR2 FYNNEI. This CDR3 comprises 23 residues. CDR3 region: CASSAPKSGSGQGAPMGQETQYF. The CDR3 DNA follows: TGTGCCAGCAGTGCCCCTAAGTCTGGTTCCGGACAGGGGGCGCCCATGGGGCAAGAGACCCAGTACTTC. Drawing the rest from reference TRBV2 and TRBJ2-5, the complete variable domain is EPEVTQTPSHQVTQMGQEVILRCVPISNHLYFYWYRQILGQKVEFLVSFYNNEISEKSEIFDDQFSVERPDGSNFTLKIRSTKLEDSAMYFCASSAPKSGSGQGAPMGQETQYFGPGTRLLVL.

The V call is TRBV2, the J call TRBJ1-2, with 10 bases matching TRBD1. CDR1 and CDR2 from the germline V gene are SNHLY and FYNNEI. This CDR3 contains 15 residues. The junction had 6 bases not matched to a gene; V was cut back by 7 bases and J by 1 base. In DNA, the CDR3 is TGTGCCAGCAATGGGGGACAGGGGATTAACTATGGCTACACCTTC. Its protein product is CASNGGQGINYGYTF.

A single count supports this clone. J is TRBJ2-1 and V is TRBV5-6, with 7 nucleotides matching TRBD2. The V and J ends lost 0 bases and 0 bases, in that order; junction bases with no gene match: 3. Germline-derived CDR1 and CDR2 are SGHDT and YYEEEE. The CDR3 consists of 16 residues. The CDR3 here is CASSLAGGSSYNEQFF. CDR3 bases: TGTGCCAGCAGCTTGGCCGGCGGGAGCTCCTACAATGAGCAGTTCTTC.

This clone has only a few counts. The chain uses TRBV5-1 and TRBJ1-1; D call uncertain. V lost 4 bases and J lost 8, with 21 bases in between. CDR3 size: 15 residues. Germline CDR1 is SGHRS and CDR2 is YFSETQ. The CDR3 loop is CASSGGIGRFTEAFF. DNA of the CDR3: TGCGCCAGCAGCGGCGGGATAGGGAGATTTACCGAAGCTTTCTTT.

CDR3 amino acids: CASSGRDRGPSGANVLTF. CDR3 nucleotides: TGTGCCAGCAGTGGCCGGGACAGGGGTCCTTCTGGGGCCAACGTCCTGACTTTC. The chain uses TRBV6-1 and TRBJ2-6; TRBD1 aligns across 10 bases. The CDR3 loop spans 18 amino acids. With 4 bases clipped from V and 1 base from J, the junction kept 7 bases outside the gene matches. CDR1 and CDR2 (germline): MNHNS, SASEGT.

This clone occurred once. The gene calls are TRBV28 and TRBJ1-2; perhaps TRBD1 as D (5 bases). CDR3 size: 13 residues. Trimming took off 10 bases at V and 2 bases at J, with 14 bases between the two ends. Germline V lookup: CDR1 MDHEN, CDR2 SYDVKM. Here the CDR3 reads CATGRGDNYGYTF. As DNA, the CDR3 is TGTGCCACCGGGAGGGGCGACAACTATGGCTACACCTTC.

Only a few counts were recorded for this clone. The rearrangement uses TRBV6-5 and TRBJ2-5, with unresolved D. Germline V gives CDR1 MNHEY, CDR2 SVGAGI. The CDR3 runs to 14 residues. Trimming took off 6 bases at V and 2 bases at J, with 13 bases between the two ends. CDR3 loop: CASRPGWSQETQYF. The CDR3 nucleotides read TGTGCCAGCAGACCAGGTTGGTCACAAGAGACCCAGTACTTC.

J is TRBJ2-7 and V is TRBV27; 8 bases line up with TRBD2. The CDR3 loop spans 16 amino acids. Germline V gene data show CDR1 as MNHEY and CDR2 as SMNVEV (reference sequence). The junction had 13 bases not matched to a gene; V was cut back by 3 bases and J by 6 bases. The CDR3 DNA is TGTGCCAGCAGTTTGAGGGGGTCGGGGGGGCTATTCGAGCAGTACTTC. Its protein is CASSLRGSGGLFEQYF.

This sequence joins TRBV30 and TRBJ2-1, with TRBD2 matching 11 bases. Per the germline V gene, CDR1 is GTSNPN and CDR2 is SVGIG (reference sequence). After removal of 0 bases from V and 7 bases from J, the junction contained 5 bases not matched to a gene. The CDR3 sequence is 15 residues long. CDR3 sequence (DNA): TGTGCCTGGAGTGTAACTAGCGGGAGTCGGAATGAGCAGTTCTTC. Amino acid sequence: CAWSVTSGSRNEQFF.

This chain joins TRBV5-1 and TRBJ1-4; 9 bases are a match to TRBD1. Germline loops: CDR1 SGHRS, CDR2 YFSETQ. The CDR3 is 16 amino acids. The junction had 11 bases not matched to a gene; V was cut back by 5 bases and J by 6 bases. This CDR3 is CASSKLSGQGHEKLFF. CDR3 bases: TGCGCCAGCAGTAAATTGTCCGGACAGGGGCATGAAAAACTGTTTTTT.

In nucleotides, the CDR3 is TGTGCCAGCAGCTTTCAGGGGCGGAACTATGGCTACACCTTC. It translates to CASSFQGRNYGYTF. The chain recombines TRBV5-4 with TRBJ1-2, with D perhaps matching TRBD1 (6 bases). The V end was cut by 2 bases, the J end by 2 bases, with 10 bases between. The CDR3 length is 14 residues. Germline loops: CDR1 SGHNT, CDR2 YYREEE (reference sequence).

In its sample, this clone was seen a few times. The chain employs TRBV15 and TRBJ1-3, with unresolved D. CDR3 length equals 15 residues. Germline loops: CDR1 LNHNV, CDR2 YYDKDF (reference sequence). V gave up 1 base and J gave up 6 bases, with 13 bases separating them. CDR3 sequence reads: CATSRGTSAQNTIYF. Written as DNA, the CDR3 is TGTGCCACCAGCAGAGGAACCTCTGCGCAAAACACCATATATTTT.

V and J are TRBV6-1 and TRBJ1-1; 8 bases align to TRBD1. V lost 7 bases to trimming and J lost 3 bases; unmatched junction nucleotides: 7. The germline V gene has CDR1 MNHNS and CDR2 SASEGT. The CDR3 is 14 amino acids. The CDR3 loop is CASTWQGADTEAFF. CDR3 bases: TGTGCCAGCACTTGGCAGGGGGCGGACACTGAAGCTTTCTTT.

The chain employs TRBV7-9 and TRBJ2-1, with a tentative D call TRBD1 (6 bases). V gave up 6 bases and J gave up 7 bases, with 16 bases separating them. The germline gives CDR1 SEHNR, CDR2 FQNEAQ (reference sequence). The CDR3 is made up of 14 amino acids. CDR3 loop: CASRGPGAANEQFF. The CDR3 nucleotides read TGTGCCAGCAGGGGGCCAGGGGCGGCGAATGAGCAGTTCTTC.

This clone was observed a handful of times. This rearrangement joins TRBV6-1 to TRBJ1-5, with D possibly TRBD1 on 6 matching bases. The CDR3 covers 15 residues. The germline V and J ends were trimmed by 6 bases and 3 bases, with 15 bases remaining between them. Germline assignment: CDR1 MNHNS and CDR2 SASEGT. The CDR3 nucleotides read TGTGCCAGCAGGACCACAGGGTTGGCCAATCAGCCCCAGCATTTT. This gives the protein CASRTTGLANQPQHF.

This CDR3 reads CASSYGGTPQGQFF. The CDR3 bases are TGTGCCAGCAGTTATGGTGGCACCCCCCAGGGGCAGTTCTTC. The chain combines TRBV6-5 with TRBJ2-1; D may be TRBD1 (5 bases). Trimming took 3 bases from V and 12 from J, leaving 18 bases between them. Germline assignment: CDR1 MNHEY and CDR2 SVGAGI. This CDR3 has 14 residues.